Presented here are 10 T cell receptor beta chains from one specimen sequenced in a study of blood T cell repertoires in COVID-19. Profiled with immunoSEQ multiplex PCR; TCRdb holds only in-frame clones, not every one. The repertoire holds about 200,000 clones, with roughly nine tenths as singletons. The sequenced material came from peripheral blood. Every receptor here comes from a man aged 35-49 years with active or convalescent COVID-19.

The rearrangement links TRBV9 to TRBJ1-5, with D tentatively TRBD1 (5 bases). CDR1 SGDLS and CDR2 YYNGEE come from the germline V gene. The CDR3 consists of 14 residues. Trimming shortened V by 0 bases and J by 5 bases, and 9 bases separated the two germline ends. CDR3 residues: CASSVAGLDQPQHF. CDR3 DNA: TGTGCCAGCAGCGTAGCAGGGCTCGATCAGCCCCAGCATTTT.

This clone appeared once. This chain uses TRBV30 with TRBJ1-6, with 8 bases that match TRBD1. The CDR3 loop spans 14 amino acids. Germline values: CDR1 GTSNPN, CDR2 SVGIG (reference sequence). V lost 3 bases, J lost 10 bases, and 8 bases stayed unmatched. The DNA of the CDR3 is TGTGCCTGGAGCGCCGGGACAGGCGTCTCACCCCTCCACTTT. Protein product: CAWSAGTGVSPLHF.

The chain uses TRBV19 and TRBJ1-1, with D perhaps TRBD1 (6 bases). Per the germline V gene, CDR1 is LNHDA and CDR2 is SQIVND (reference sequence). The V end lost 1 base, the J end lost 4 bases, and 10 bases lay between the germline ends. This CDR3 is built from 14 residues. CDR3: CASSIGQGSTEAFF. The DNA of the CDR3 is TGTGCCAGTAGTATAGGGCAGGGGAGCACTGAAGCTTTCTTT.

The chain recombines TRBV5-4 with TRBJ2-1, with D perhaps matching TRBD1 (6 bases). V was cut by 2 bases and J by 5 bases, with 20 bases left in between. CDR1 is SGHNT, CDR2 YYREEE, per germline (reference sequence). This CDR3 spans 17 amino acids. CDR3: CASSLSQGISLDNEQFF. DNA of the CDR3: TGTGCCAGCAGCTTATCACAGGGTATCTCCCTAGACAATGAGCAGTTCTTC. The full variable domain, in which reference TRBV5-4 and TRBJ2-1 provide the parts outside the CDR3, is ETGVTQSPTHLIKTRGQQVTLRCSSQSGHNTVSWYQQALGQGPQFIFQYYREEENGRGNFPPRFSGLQFPNYSSELNVNALELDDSALYLCASSLSQGISLDNEQFFGPGTRLTVL.

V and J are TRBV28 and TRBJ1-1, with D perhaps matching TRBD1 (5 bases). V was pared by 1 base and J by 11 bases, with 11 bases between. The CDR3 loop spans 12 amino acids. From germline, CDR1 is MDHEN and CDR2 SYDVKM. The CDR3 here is CASSLSRGKAFF. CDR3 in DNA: TGTGCCAGCAGTTTATCTCGGGGGAAGGCTTTCTTT.

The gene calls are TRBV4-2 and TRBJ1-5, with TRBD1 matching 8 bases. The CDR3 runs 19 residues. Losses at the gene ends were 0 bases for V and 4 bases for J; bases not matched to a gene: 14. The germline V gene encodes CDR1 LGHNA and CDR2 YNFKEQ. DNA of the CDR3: TGTGCCAGCAGCCAAGATGGTAGGCAGGGGGCCCTCCATAATCAGCCCCAGCATTTT. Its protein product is CASSQDGRQGALHNQPQHF.

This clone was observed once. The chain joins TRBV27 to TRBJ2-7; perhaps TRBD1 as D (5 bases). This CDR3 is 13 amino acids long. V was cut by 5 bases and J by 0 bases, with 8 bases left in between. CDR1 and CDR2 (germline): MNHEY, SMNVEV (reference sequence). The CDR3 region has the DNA TGTGCCAGCAGTACAGGTTACTCCTACGAGCAGTACTTC. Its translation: CASSTGYSYEQYF.

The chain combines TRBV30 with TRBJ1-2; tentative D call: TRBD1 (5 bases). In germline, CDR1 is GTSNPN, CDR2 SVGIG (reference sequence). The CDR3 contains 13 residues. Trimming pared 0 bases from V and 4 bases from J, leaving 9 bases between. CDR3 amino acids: CAWSVMGGYGYTF. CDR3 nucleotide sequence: TGTGCCTGGAGTGTAATGGGGGGCTATGGCTACACCTTC.

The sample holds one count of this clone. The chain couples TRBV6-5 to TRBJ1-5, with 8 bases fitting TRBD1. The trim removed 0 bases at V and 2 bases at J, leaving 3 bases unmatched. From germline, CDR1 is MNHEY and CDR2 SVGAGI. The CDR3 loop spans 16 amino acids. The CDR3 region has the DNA TGTGCCAGCAGTTACTCGACAGGGGCAGGCAATCAGCCCCAGCATTTT. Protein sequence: CASSYSTGAGNQPQHF.

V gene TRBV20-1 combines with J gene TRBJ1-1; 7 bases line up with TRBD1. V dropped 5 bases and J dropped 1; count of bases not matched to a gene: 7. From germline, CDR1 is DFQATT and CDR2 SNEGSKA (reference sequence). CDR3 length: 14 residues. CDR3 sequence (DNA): TGCAGTGCTCGTGGGACAGCTTCGAACACTGAAGCTTTCTTT. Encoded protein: CSARGTASNTEAFF.